This TCR beta chain was identified in a study of molecular identifiers for immune sequencing clone quantification. General study results and limits: The study found clones above 20 RNA copies held over 97% of effector molecules and under 1% in naive cells. Highly expanded clone sizes could be underestimated by identical TCR molecules that share a barcode.

This clonotype was counted ten times or more. Its antigen is still unknown. Isolation of naive CD8 T cells was achieved by sorting on a CD8+CD4-CCR7+CD45RA+ phenotype. Bulk TCR library preparation followed previously described methods with listed TCR primers. Via MiXCR, TCRdb re-called the PCR reads, giving one row per CDR3 protein. The sample has approximately 93,000 distinct CDR3 sequences, nearly 25% seen once. Germline CDR1 is LNHDA and CDR2 is SQIVND (reference sequence). The V gene lost 0 bases and the J gene lost 11 bases, with 11 bases spanning the gap. The CDR3 has 13 amino acids. This chain links TRBV19 with TRBJ1-5; no clear D. This TCR was sampled from a human donor in good health. Some libraries in this study had Jurkat cell RNA spiked in. Input material: naive CD8+ T cells from blood, with Jurkat cell RNA spiked in. This sample's subset: FACS-sorted CD8+CD4-CCR7+CD45RA+ naive T cells. CDR3 amino acids: CASSIDQDLTQHF. The DNA for the CDR3 is TGTGCCAGTAGTATAGATCAAGACCTGACCCAGCATTTT.